A selection of T cell receptor beta chains follows, all from one sample in a study of blood T cell repertoires in COVID-19. Data came from immunoSEQ multiplex PCR; TCRdb stores just in-frame clones and leaves some out. This table has about 190,000 clones, roughly 81% appearing once. The specimen sequenced was peripheral blood. The receptors here all came from a woman in her 70s with active or convalescent COVID-19. Each CDR3 is given with its conserved first and last residue. A D gene is named only where the DNA matches it firmly. Part of the rows lack a size; the others show once, few, many or a class for expanded clones.

TRBD2 TRBJ2-7 few TRBV5-1 TGCGCCAGCAGATATGGGGGAGGGTCCGACGAGCAGTACTTC CASRYGGGSDEQYF
NA TRBJ2-2 NA TRBV5-1 TGCGCCAGCAGCTTGGTTGCGGGTTTGGACACCGGGGAGCTGTTTTTT CASSLVAGLDTGELFF
NA TRBJ1-1 NA TRBV5-4 TGTGCCAGCAGCTTGGAGGGGTGGCGCGGCGGGGGAGGTACTGAAGCTTTCTTT CASSLEGWRGGGGTEAFF
TRBD2 TRBJ2-1 few TRBV28 TGTGCCAGCAGTTCGGGGGGGGACAATGAGCAGTTCTTC CASSSGGDNEQFF
NA TRBJ2-6 NA TRBV7-8 TGTGCCAGCATGCCAGGTCGATCTGGGGCCAACGTCCTGACTTTC CASMPGRSGANVLTF
NA TRBJ1-5 NA TRBV19 TGTGCCAGTAGTATTGGTGTGAGGGTAAGGAATCAGCCCCAGCATTTT CASSIGVRVRNQPQHF
TRBD2 TRBJ2-7 NA TRBV7-2 TGTGCCAGCAGACCTAGAGGCGGGAGCTCCTACGAGCAGTACTTC CASRPRGGSSYEQYF
NA TRBJ2-1 once TRBV10-3 TGTGCCATCAGTGGCTCTCAACTAGCTGACACATACTACAATGAGCAGTTCTTC CAISGSQLADTYYNEQFF
NA TRBJ1-2 NA TRBV21-1 TGTGCCAGCAGCAAATATCAGGGATGGGCTGGCTACACCTTC CASSKYQGWAGYTF
TRBD1 TRBJ1-2 NA TRBV19 TGTGCCAGTAGTATCGACAGGGGGCATGCTAACTATGGCTACACCTTC CASSIDRGHANYGYTF
NA TRBJ2-5 NA TRBV7-2 TGTGCCAGCAGCTTAGGTCCTCAGTCCGGGTCGTTCCAGTACTTC CASSLGPQSGSFQYF
NA TRBJ2-7 once TRBV9 TGTGCCAGCAGCGTAGGGACCCTAGCGACCGAGCAGTACTTC CASSVGTLATEQYF
NA TRBJ2-7 NA TRBV29-1 TGCAGCGTGAGGGTATCTAGGGACGAGCAGTACTTC CSVRVSRDEQYF
NA TRBJ2-7 NA TRBV11-2 TGTGCCAGCAGCTCATTAACCCCCGACAGGATCTACGAGCAGTACTTC CASSSLTPDRIYEQYF
NA TRBJ2-7 NA TRBV15 TGTGCCACCAGCAGCTCAGACAGGCCCTACGAGCAGTACTTC CATSSSDRPYEQYF
NA TRBJ1-1 NA TRBV19 TGTGCCAGTAGTCCGAGTGGGAGCACTGAAGCTTTCTTT CASSPSGSTEAFF
TRBD1 TRBJ2-7 once TRBV5-1 TGCGCCAGCAGAGTCGGGACAGACCCCTACGAGCAGTACTTC CASRVGTDPYEQYF
TRBD1 TRBJ1-3 NA TRBV30 TGTGCCTGGAGTGCCGGGACAGGGGGATTTGGAAACACCATATATTTT CAWSAGTGGFGNTIYF
NA TRBJ1-4 NA TRBV5-1 TGCGCCAGCGCCCTGGCCTCGAATGAAAAACTGTTTTTT CASALASNEKLFF
NA TRBJ2-1 NA TRBV3-1/TRBV3-2 TGTGCCAGCAGCCAATTGGGGGCAGGGAGTAGCAATGAGCAGTTCTTC CASSQLGAGSSNEQFF
NA TRBJ1-5 NA TRBV7-4 TGTGCCAGCAGCCATTCCCGCGACAATAGCAATCAGCCCCAGCATTTT CASSHSRDNSNQPQHF
NA TRBJ1-1 NA TRBV5-1 TGCGCCAGCAGCTTGGTGGTAGCCTCGAACACTGAAGCTTTCTTT CASSLVVASNTEAFF
TRBD2 TRBJ2-3 NA TRBV27 TGTGCCAGCAGTTTAGGGGCGGGAGGCCTCACAGATACGCAGTATTTT CASSLGAGGLTDTQYF
NA TRBJ2-3 NA TRBV24-1 TGTGCCACCTCCCCCCCCACAGGGACAGATACGCAGTATTTT CATSPPTGTDTQYF
TRBD1 TRBJ1-3 NA TRBV12-5 TGTGCTAGTGGCAAGACCGGGACAGGGCTTCGCTCTGGAAACACCATATATTTT CASGKTGTGLRSGNTIYF
NA TRBJ2-5 NA TRBV6-6 TGTGCCAGCAGTCCCCGGGAAAGCCCGAACCTTAAAGAGACCCAGTACTTC CASSPRESPNLKETQYF
TRBD2 TRBJ2-3 NA TRBV5-1 TGCGCCAGCAGCCCGACTAGCGGGAGGGAAGATACGCAGTATTTT CASSPTSGREDTQYF
NA TRBJ1-2 few TRBV5-4 TGTGCCAGCAGTCAGGACAGTCTCGGCTATGGCTACACCTTC CASSQDSLGYGYTF
NA TRBJ1-1 few TRBV7-9 TGTGCCAGCAGTTCGTACAGAGTCATCGACACTGAAGCTTTCTTT CASSSYRVIDTEAFF
TRBD1 TRBJ1-1 NA TRBV28 TGTGCCAGCAGTTCGACAGGGTTGAACACTGAAGCTTTCTTT CASSSTGLNTEAFF
TRBD2 TRBJ2-3 NA TRBV10-2 TGCGCCAGCAGTGACTCCCTAGCGGGAGGCGTGGTTGATACGCAGTATTTT CASSDSLAGGVVDTQYF
NA TRBJ2-3 NA TRBV20-1 TGCAGTGCTAGTGGAGGGGGCGGCGCAGATACGCAGTATTTT CSASGGGGADTQYF
TRBD1 TRBJ1-3 NA TRBV27 TGTGCCAGCAGTAGGACAGGGGGCGGAGGGGACACCATATATTTT CASSRTGGGGDTIYF
TRBD2 TRBJ2-7 NA TRBV27 TGTGCCAGCAGTCTAGACCCTAGGCGGGAGGGGAGCTCCTACGAGCAGTACTTC CASSLDPRREGSSYEQYF
TRBD2 TRBJ2-7 NA TRBV3-1/TRBV3-2 TGTGCCAGCAGCCTTCGTAGCGGGAGGTGGGAGCAGTACTTC CASSLRSGRWEQYF
NA TRBJ2-7 NA TRBV2 TGTGCCAGCAGTGTAGGGGCAACCTACGAGCAGTACTTC CASSVGATYEQYF
NA TRBJ2-5 NA TRBV10-1 TGCGCCAGCAGTGAGTCGGCAGGGGTTCGAGAGACCCAGTACTTC CASSESAGVRETQYF
NA TRBJ2-2 NA TRBV3-1/TRBV3-2 TGTGCCAGCAGCCAAAGCTGGGCTGGGGAGCTGTTTTTT CASSQSWAGELFF
TRBD2 TRBJ2-1 NA TRBV5-1 TGCGCCAGCAGCCGCGCGGGGGACGGGATCTACAATGAGCAGTTCTTC CASSRAGDGIYNEQFF
TRBD2 TRBJ2-1 NA TRBV2 TGTGCCAGCGCTAGACTAGCCCCTACCGGGAATGAGCAGTTCTTC CASARLAPTGNEQFF
NA TRBJ1-3 NA TRBV28 TGTGCCAGCAGCTTACCGCGGGGGTATGTGTATTTT CASSLPRGYVYF